These 10 T cell receptor beta chains share one sample of origin, sequenced in a study of beta chain features in type 1 diabetes. Reverse transcription of all isolated RNA meant that expressed TCRB transcripts were sequenced. Data came from immunoSEQ multiplex PCR; TCRdb stores just in-frame clones and leaves some out. The sample lists about 620,000 clones, about a sixth occurring once. Sequencing used naive CD4+ T cells from blood. The receptors come from a man between 18 and 29 years old in good health.

J is TRBJ2-7 and V is TRBV7-9; 8 bases map to TRBD1. The V segment lost 5 bases and the J segment 9 bases; nucleotides outside the gene matches: 15. Germline-derived CDR1 and CDR2 are SEHNR and FQNEAQ (reference sequence). The CDR3 loop spans 15 amino acids. The CDR3 reads CASSPRPGQGGGQYF. The CDR3 DNA sequence: TGTGCCAGCAGCCCACGGCCCGGACAGGGCGGAGGGCAGTACTTC.

This clone occurred a few times. The same CDR3 arises from other DNA sequences in this sample as well. J is TRBJ2-7 and V is TRBV7-2; 8 nucleotides agree with TRBD1. The CDR3 has 13 amino acids. The trim removed 3 bases at V and 2 bases at J, leaving 0 bases unmatched. The germline V gene encodes CDR1 SGHTA and CDR2 FQGNSA. CDR3 in DNA: TGTGCCAGCAGCTTGACAGGGGCCTACGAGCAGTACTTC. This codes for CASSLTGAYEQYF.

V is TRBV30 and J is TRBJ2-5; D is unresolved. Germline-derived CDR1 and CDR2 are GTSNPN and SVGIG (reference sequence). Trimming pared 2 bases from V and 5 bases from J, leaving 6 bases between. This CDR3 spans 11 amino acids. CDR3 sequence (DNA): TGTGCCTGGAGTAGGTCGGAGACCCAGTACTTC. Protein product: CAWSRSETQYF.

The sample holds a few counts of this clone. The V and J genes are TRBV7-9 and TRBJ1-2; 7 nucleotides match TRBD1. Losses at the gene ends were 5 bases for V and 4 bases for J; bases not matched to a gene: 16. The V gene's germline CDR1 is SEHNR and CDR2 FQNEAQ (reference sequence). The CDR3 extends over 17 amino acids. The CDR3: CASSHRGSARFPYGYTF. CDR3 nucleotide sequence: TGTGCCAGCAGCCACAGGGGTTCGGCACGTTTCCCCTATGGCTACACCTTC.

This clone was seen more than once but under ten times. The genes are TRBV7-6 and TRBJ1-5; TRBD1 might be the D (6 bases). CDR1 is SGHVS and CDR2 is FNYEAQ in the germline V gene. The CDR3 totals 13 residues. Trimming cost V 3 bases and J 7 bases, with 10 bases left between them. CDR3 protein: CASSLVGTQPQHF. The CDR3 bases are TGTGCCAGCAGCTTGGTTGGGACACAGCCCCAGCATTTT. The full variable domain, with the rest looked up from reference TRBV7-6 and TRBJ1-5, is GAGVSQSPRYKVTKRGQDVALRCDPISGHVSLYWYRQALGQGPEFLTYFNYEAQQDKSGLPNDRFSAERPEGSISTLTIQRTEQRDSAMYRCASSLVGTQPQHFGDGTRLSIL.

This chain joins TRBV7-9 and TRBJ1-4, with 7 positions matching TRBD1. The CDR3 has 14 residues. V was pared by 0 bases and J by 7 bases, with 2 bases of the junction left unmatched. The germline gives CDR1 SEHNR, CDR2 FQNEAQ (reference sequence). The CDR3 coding sequence is TGTGCCAGCAGCTTAGCAGGGGGCGTTGAAAAACTGTTTTTT. Translation gives CASSLAGGVEKLFF.

The V gene is TRBV4-3, the J gene TRBJ2-7, with D possibly TRBD2 on 6 matching bases. Germline CDR1 and CDR2: LGHNA and YSLEER. V was cut by 1 base and J by 2 bases, with 9 bases left in between. The CDR3 is 14 amino acids. CDR3 nucleotides: TGCGCCAGCAGCCAAGTTGCTAGCGCCTACGAGCAGTACTTC. It codes for CASSQVASAYEQYF.

The rearrangement joins TRBV30 to TRBJ1-1, with TRBD1 identical over 8 bases. Unmatched junction bases numbered 2, after V lost 0 bases and J lost 2 bases. The CDR3 covers 14 residues. Germline V lookup: CDR1 GTSNPN, CDR2 SVGIG (reference sequence). The CDR3 region is CAWSVTGGNTEAFF. The CDR3 DNA reads TGTGCCTGGAGTGTAACAGGGGGAAACACTGAAGCTTTCTTT.

This clone was counted only a few times. This sequence joins TRBV27 and TRBJ1-5; 7 positions agree with TRBD1. J was trimmed by 0 bases and V by 5 bases; bases with no gene match: 4. The CDR3 runs to 15 residues. Germline V gene data show CDR1 as MNHEY and CDR2 as SMNVEV (reference sequence). Written as DNA, the CDR3 is TGTGCCAGCAGTAGGGACAGATATAGCAATCAGCCCCAGCATTTT. Translating gives CASSRDRYSNQPQHF.

This chain uses TRBV27 with TRBJ1-2; 8 positions agree with TRBD1. J was trimmed by 10 bases and V by 4 bases; bases with no gene match: 11. The CDR3 contains 14 residues. Germline CDR1 is MNHEY and CDR2 is SMNVEV (reference sequence). CDR3 amino acids: CASSSPTKDRAYTF. CDR3 nucleotides: TGTGCCAGCAGTTCACCCACCAAGGACAGGGCCTACACCTTC.